These T cell receptor beta chains were read from a single sample in a study of beta chain features in type 1 diabetes. Produced via immunoSEQ multiplex PCR; TCRdb's table is partial and in-frame only. The data show around 430,000 clones, about 29% seen once. The sample was naive CD4+ T cells from blood. The source is a young man in good health. CDR3s include the opening cysteine and the closing phenylalanine or tryptophan. D genes are given only for firm matches. Clone size, where shown, is once, few, many, or a class for clones that have expanded.

>.|.|14|TRBV6-6|TRBJ2-3
CASSFLGKADTQYF
TGTGCCAGCAGTTTCCTCGGGAAGGCAGATACGCAGTATTTT
>.|TRBD2|19|TRBV7-2|TRBJ2-4
CASSLFPGTSELAKNIQYF
TGTGCCAGCAGCTTGTTCCCCGGGACTAGCGAGCTAGCCAAAAACATTCAGTACTTC
>.|.|11|TRBV2|TRBJ2-1
CATQYHNEQFF
TGTGCCACACAATACCACAATGAGCAGTTCTTC
>.|TRBD1|13|TRBV30|TRBJ2-1
CACVTGGYNEQFF
TGTGCCTGTGTAACAGGGGGTTACAATGAGCAGTTCTTC
>.|.|13|TRBV30|TRBJ1-5
CAWRGYSNQPQHF
TGTGCCTGGAGGGGATATAGCAATCAGCCCCAGCATTTT
>few|.|16|TRBV6-5|TRBJ2-1
CASSYSVSGAYNEQFF
TGTGCCAGCAGTTACTCGGTCTCCGGGGCCTACAATGAGCAGTTCTTC
>few|.|14|TRBV11-2|TRBJ2-5
CASSPTGTGETQYF
TGTGCCAGCAGCCCCACTGGAACGGGGGAGACCCAGTACTTC
>.|.|15|TRBV5-4|TRBJ2-7
CASSGGTQGAYEQYF
TGTGCCAGCAGCGGCGGGACTCAGGGGGCCTACGAGCAGTACTTC
>few|.|15|TRBV7-3|TRBJ2-3
CASSTVVGSTDTQYF
TGTGCCAGCAGCACCGTCGTGGGTAGCACAGATACGCAGTATTTT
>few|.|14|TRBV28|TRBJ2-7
CASSLLAGYYEQYF
TGTGCCAGCAGTTTATTGGCAGGGTACTACGAGCAGTACTTC
>.|.|13|TRBV7-3|TRBJ1-1
CASSSRGAGEAFF
TGTGCCAGCAGCTCCCGAGGCGCAGGTGAAGCTTTCTTT
>.|.|14|TRBV30|TRBJ2-7
CAWSVRRRRIEQYF
TGTGCCTGGAGTGTACGTAGGCGGCGGATCGAGCAGTACTTC
>few|TRBD2|15|TRBV30|TRBJ2-5
CAWSVNSGRGETQYF
TGTGCCTGGAGTGTAAATAGCGGGAGGGGGGAGACCCAGTACTTC
>.|TRBD2|16|TRBV7-8|TRBJ2-1
CASSRRLAGGHNEQFF
TGTGCCAGCAGCAGGCGACTAGCGGGAGGACACAATGAGCAGTTCTTC
>.|TRBD1|14|TRBV7-9|TRBJ1-5
CASSYTGGNQPQHF
TGTGCCAGCAGCTATACAGGGGGAAATCAGCCCCAGCATTTT
>.|.|12|TRBV6-5|TRBJ2-2
CASRKGTGELFF
TGTGCCAGCAGAAAGGGGACCGGGGAGCTGTTTTTT
>.|.|12|TRBV2|TRBJ1-2
CASSEEGYGYTF
TGTGCCAGCAGTGAGGAAGGCTATGGCTACACCTTC
>.|TRBD2|13|TRBV10-3|TRBJ2-7
CAITSGDSYEQYF
TGTGCCATCACTAGCGGGGACTCCTACGAGCAGTACTTC
>.|.|13|TRBV6-5|TRBJ2-5
CASSYAGQETQYF
TGTGCCAGCAGTTACGCCGGACAAGAGACCCAGTACTTC
>.|.|14|TRBV28|TRBJ2-5
CASSPVSYRETQYF
TGTGCCAGCAGTCCTGTCAGTTACAGGGAGACCCAGTACTTC
>.|.|15|TRBV28|TRBJ1-2
CASSLAQDRVNGYTF
TGTGCCAGCAGTTTAGCTCAGGACAGAGTAAATGGCTACACCTTC
>once|.|14|TRBV6-5|TRBJ2-3
CASSRDLNTDTQYF
TGTGCCAGCAGCCGGGATCTTAACACAGATACGCAGTATTTT
>few|TRBD2|17|TRBV25-1|TRBJ2-3
CASSRRTSGRGTDTQYF
TGTGCCAGCAGTCGCCGGACTAGCGGGAGAGGCACAGATACGCAGTATTTT
>.|TRBD1|15|TRBV4-3|TRBJ2-3
CASSLRDRGHDTQYF
TGCGCCAGCAGCCTCCGGGACAGGGGTCACGATACGCAGTATTTT
>few|.|13|TRBV11-2|TRBJ1-2
CASSAQRAYGYTF
TGTGCCAGCAGCGCCCAGAGGGCCTATGGCTACACCTTC
>few|TRBD1|13|TRBV27|TRBJ2-5
CASMRDREETQYF
TGTGCCAGCATGCGGGACAGGGAAGAGACCCAGTACTTC
>few|.|12|TRBV4-1|TRBJ1-4
CASSRPREKLFF
TGCGCCAGCAGCCGCCCGAGAGAAAAACTGTTTTTT
>.|.|13|TRBV5-1|TRBJ2-7
CASSPGLHYEQYF
TGCGCCAGCAGCCCGGGACTTCACTACGAGCAGTACTTC
>.|TRBD1|14|TRBV19|TRBJ2-1
CASRSRQGGNEQFF
TGTGCCAGTAGATCGAGACAGGGTGGCAATGAGCAGTTCTTC
>.|.|14|TRBV6-5|TRBJ2-1
CASSWTRGGGEQFF
TGTGCCAGCAGTTGGACTAGGGGGGGAGGTGAGCAGTTCTTC
>.|.|12|TRBV18|TRBJ2-7
CASSPAGYEQYF
TGTGCCAGCTCACCGGCCGGGTACGAGCAGTACTTC
>.|.|11|TRBV20-1|TRBJ2-1
CSASLGNEQFF
TGCAGTGCTAGCCTCGGAAATGAGCAGTTCTTC
>few|.|13|TRBV27|TRBJ1-5
CASSRGTNQPQHF
TGTGCCAGCAGTAGAGGGACCAATCAGCCCCAGCATTTT
>.|.|14|TRBV5-6|TRBJ2-3
CASSLAQGTDTQYF
TGTGCCAGCAGCTTGGCTCAGGGAACAGATACGCAGTATTTT
>few|.|14|TRBV9|TRBJ1-1
CASSAGAAVTEAFF
TGTGCCAGCAGCGCAGGGGCGGCCGTAACTGAAGCTTTCTTT
>few|.|15|TRBV15|TRBJ2-7
CATSRDRGITIQQYF
TGTGCCACCAGCAGAGATCGAGGGATTACGATCCAGCAGTACTTC
>few|TRBD1|11|TRBV29-1|TRBJ1-1
CSAHRGTEAFF
TGCAGCGCTCACAGGGGCACTGAAGCTTTCTTT
>.|.|16|TRBV4-1|TRBJ2-1
CASSQDTGVRSNEQFF
TGCGCCAGCAGCCAAGATACGGGAGTACGGAGCAATGAGCAGTTCTTC
>few|.|13|TRBV15|TRBJ2-7
CATSRGQGGEQYF
TGTGCCACCAGCAGAGGCCAGGGAGGTGAGCAGTACTTC
>.|.|12|TRBV7-9|TRBJ2-2
CASNPMRGELFF
TGTGCCAGCAACCCCATGCGCGGGGAGCTGTTTTTT
>.|.|15|TRBV7-7|TRBJ2-1
CASSPNLIRDNEQFF
TGTGCCAGCAGCCCCAATCTAATTAGGGACAATGAGCAGTTCTTC
>few|.|14|TRBV15|TRBJ1-5
CATSGGASNQPQHF
TGTGCCACCAGCGGGGGGGCGAGCAATCAGCCCCAGCATTTT
>few|.|14|TRBV9|TRBJ2-5
CASSVDPVGETQYF
TGTGCCAGCAGCGTAGATCCCGTTGGGGAGACCCAGTACTTC
>few|.|14|TRBV29-1|TRBJ2-7
CSVGSRLGTYEQYF
TGCAGCGTGGGCTCGCGCTTGGGGACCTACGAGCAGTACTTC
>.|.|14|TRBV7-7|TRBJ2-5
CASSLGGREETQYF
TGTGCCAGCAGCTTAGGTGGTAGGGAAGAGACCCAGTACTTC
>.|TRBD2|18|TRBV29-1|TRBJ2-7
CSGLTSGISSGSSYEQYF
TGCAGCGGCCTGACTAGCGGGATAAGCTCTGGGAGCTCCTACGAGCAGTACTTC